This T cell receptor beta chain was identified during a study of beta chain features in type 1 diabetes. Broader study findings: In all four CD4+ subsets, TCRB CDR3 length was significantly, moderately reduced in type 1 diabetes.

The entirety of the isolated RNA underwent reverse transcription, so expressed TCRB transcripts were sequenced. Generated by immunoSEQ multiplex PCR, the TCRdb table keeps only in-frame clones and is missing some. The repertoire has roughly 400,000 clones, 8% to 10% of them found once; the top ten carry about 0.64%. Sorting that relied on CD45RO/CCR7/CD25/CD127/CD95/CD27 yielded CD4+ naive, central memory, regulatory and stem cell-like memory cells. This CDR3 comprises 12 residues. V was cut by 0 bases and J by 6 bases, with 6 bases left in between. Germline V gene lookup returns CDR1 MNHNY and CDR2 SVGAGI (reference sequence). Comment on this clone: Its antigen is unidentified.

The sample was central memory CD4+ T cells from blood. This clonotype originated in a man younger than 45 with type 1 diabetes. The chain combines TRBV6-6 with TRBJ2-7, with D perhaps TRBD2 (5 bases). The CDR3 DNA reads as TGTGCCAGCAGTTACTCGAGCGGCGAGCAGTACTTC. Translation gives CASSYSSGEQYF.